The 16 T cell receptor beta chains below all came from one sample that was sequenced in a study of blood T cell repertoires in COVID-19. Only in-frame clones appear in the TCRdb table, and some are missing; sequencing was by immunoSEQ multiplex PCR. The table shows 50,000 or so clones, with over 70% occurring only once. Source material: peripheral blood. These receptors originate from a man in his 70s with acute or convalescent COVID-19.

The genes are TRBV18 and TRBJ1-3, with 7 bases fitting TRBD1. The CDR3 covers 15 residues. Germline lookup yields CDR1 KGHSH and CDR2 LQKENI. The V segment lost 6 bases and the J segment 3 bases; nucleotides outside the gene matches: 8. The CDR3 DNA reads TGTGCCAGCTCCGAAGGGGGCGCTTATGGAAACACCATATATTTT. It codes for CASSEGGAYGNTIYF. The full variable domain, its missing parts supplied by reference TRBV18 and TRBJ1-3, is NAGVMQNPRHLVRRRGQEARLRCSPMKGHSHVYWYRQLPEEGLKFMVYLQKENIIDESGMPKERFSAEFPKEGPSILRIQQVVRGDSAAYFCASSEGGAYGNTIYFGEGSWLTVV.

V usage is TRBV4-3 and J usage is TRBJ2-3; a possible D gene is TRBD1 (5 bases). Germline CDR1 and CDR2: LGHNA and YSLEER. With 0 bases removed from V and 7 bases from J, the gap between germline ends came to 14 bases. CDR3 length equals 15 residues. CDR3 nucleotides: TGCGCCAGCAGCCAAGAGGGGCAGAGTTTTAATACGCAGTATTTT. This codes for CASSQEGQSFNTQYF.

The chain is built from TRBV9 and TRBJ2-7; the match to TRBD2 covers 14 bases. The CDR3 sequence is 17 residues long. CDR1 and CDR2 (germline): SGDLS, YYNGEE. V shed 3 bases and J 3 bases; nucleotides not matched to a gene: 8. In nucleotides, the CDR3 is TGTGCCAGCAGCGCACCATCTGGGACTAGCGGGGGCTACGAGCAGTACTTC. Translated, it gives CASSAPSGTSGGYEQYF.

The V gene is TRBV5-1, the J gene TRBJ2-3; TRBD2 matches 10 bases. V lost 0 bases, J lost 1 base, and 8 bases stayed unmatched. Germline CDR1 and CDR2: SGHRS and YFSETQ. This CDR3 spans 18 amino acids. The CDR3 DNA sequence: TGCGCCAGCAGCTTGGGATACTCCGGGACTAGCGGCACAGATACGCAGTATTTT. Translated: CASSLGYSGTSGTDTQYF. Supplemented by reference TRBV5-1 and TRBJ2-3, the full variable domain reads KAGVTQTPRYLIKTRGQQVTLSCSPISGHRSVSWYQQTPGQGLQFLFEYFSETQRNKGNFPGRFSGRQFSNSRSEMNVSTLELGDSALYLCASSLGYSGTSGTDTQYFGPGTRLTVL.

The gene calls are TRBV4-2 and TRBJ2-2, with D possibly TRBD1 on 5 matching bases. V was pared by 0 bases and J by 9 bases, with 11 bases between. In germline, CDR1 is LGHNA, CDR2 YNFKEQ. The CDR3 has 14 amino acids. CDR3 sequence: CASSQDWQGRELFF. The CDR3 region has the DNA TGTGCCAGCAGCCAAGATTGGCAGGGCCGGGAGCTGTTTTTT.

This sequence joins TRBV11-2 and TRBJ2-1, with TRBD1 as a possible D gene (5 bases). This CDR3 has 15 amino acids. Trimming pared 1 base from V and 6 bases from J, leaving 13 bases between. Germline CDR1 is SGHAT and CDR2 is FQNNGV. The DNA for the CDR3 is TGTGCCAGCAGCTTAGGGCAGGGCCGGAGCAATGAGCAGTTCTTC. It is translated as CASSLGQGRSNEQFF.

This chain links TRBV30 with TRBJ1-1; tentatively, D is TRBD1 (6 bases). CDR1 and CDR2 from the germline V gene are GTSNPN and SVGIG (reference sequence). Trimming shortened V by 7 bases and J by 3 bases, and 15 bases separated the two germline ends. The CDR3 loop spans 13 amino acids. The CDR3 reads CASKRGTHTEAFF. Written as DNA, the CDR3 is TGTGCCTCTAAAAGGGGGACGCACACTGAAGCTTTCTTT.

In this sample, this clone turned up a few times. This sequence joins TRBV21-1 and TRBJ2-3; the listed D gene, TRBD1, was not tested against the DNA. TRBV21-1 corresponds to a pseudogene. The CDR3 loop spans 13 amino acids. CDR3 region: CASPGQLTDTQYF. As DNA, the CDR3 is TGTGCCAGCCCGGGACAGCTCACAGATACGCAGTATTTT.

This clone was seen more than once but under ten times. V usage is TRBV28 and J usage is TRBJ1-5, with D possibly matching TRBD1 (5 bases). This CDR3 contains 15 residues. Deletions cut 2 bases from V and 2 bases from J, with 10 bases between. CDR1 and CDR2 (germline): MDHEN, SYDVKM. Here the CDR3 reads CASSLQGGGNQPQHF. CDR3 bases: TGTGCCAGCAGTTTACAGGGCGGGGGCAATCAGCCCCAGCATTTT.

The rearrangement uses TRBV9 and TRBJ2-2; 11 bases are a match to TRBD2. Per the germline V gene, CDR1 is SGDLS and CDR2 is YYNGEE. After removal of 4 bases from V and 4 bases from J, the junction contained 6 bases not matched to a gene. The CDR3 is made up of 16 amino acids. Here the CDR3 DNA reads TGTGCCAGCAGCTCCCGACTAGCGGGGAGCACCGGGGAGCTGTTTTTT. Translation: CASSSRLAGSTGELFF.

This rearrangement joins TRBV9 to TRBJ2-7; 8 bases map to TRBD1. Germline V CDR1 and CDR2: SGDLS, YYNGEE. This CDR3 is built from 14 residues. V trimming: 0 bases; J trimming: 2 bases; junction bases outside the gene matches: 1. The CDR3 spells CASSVGQGTYEQYF. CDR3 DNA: TGTGCCAGCAGCGTAGGACAGGGGACCTACGAGCAGTACTTC.

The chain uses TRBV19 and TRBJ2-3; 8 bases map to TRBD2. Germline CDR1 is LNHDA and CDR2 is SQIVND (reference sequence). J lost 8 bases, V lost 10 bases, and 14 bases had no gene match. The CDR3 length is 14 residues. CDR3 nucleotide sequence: TGTGCCACCTCAGGGGCGGGAGGTGCGGGTACGCAGTATTTT. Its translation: CATSGAGGAGTQYF.

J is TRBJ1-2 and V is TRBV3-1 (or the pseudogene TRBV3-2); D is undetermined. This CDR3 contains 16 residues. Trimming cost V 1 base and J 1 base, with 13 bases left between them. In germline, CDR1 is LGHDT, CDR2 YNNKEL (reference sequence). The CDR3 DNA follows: TGTGCCAGCAGCCAAGGTTCGGGGATTGGTAACTATGGCTACACCTTC. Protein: CASSQGSGIGNYGYTF.

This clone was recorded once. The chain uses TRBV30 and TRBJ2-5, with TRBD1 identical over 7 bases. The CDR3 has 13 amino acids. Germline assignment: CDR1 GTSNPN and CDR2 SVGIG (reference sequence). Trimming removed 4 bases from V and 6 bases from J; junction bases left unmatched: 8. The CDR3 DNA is TGTGCCTGGACTCGGGACAGAGGGCAGACCCAGTACTTC. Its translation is CAWTRDRGQTQYF. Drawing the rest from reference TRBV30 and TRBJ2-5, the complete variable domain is SQTIHQWPATLVQPVGSPLSLECTVEGTSNPNLYWYRQAAGRGLQLLFYSVGIGQISSEVPQNLSASRPQDRQFILSSKKLLLSDSGFYLCAWTRDRGQTQYFGPGTRLLVL.

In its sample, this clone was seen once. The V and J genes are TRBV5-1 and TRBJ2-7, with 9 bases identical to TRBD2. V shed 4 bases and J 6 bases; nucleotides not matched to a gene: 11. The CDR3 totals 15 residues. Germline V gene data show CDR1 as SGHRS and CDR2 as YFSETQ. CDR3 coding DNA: TGCGCCAGCAGCCAGGGGGTAGCGGGAGTTTCCGAGCAGTACTTC. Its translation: CASSQGVAGVSEQYF. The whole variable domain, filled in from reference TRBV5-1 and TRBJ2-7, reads KAGVTQTPRYLIKTRGQQVTLSCSPISGHRSVSWYQQTPGQGLQFLFEYFSETQRNKGNFPGRFSGRQFSNSRSEMNVSTLELGDSALYLCASSQGVAGVSEQYFGPGTRLTVT.

This chain's CDR3 is CSASVRIPDTQYF. For the CDR3, the DNA is TGCAGTGCTAGTGTCAGGATCCCAGATACGCAGTATTTT. The J gene is TRBJ2-3, the V gene TRBV20-1, with D uncertain. This CDR3 spans 13 amino acids. With 3 bases removed from V and 4 bases from J, the gap between germline ends came to 11 bases. Germline V lookup: CDR1 DFQATT, CDR2 SNEGSKA (reference sequence).